A single sample is the source of the 25 T cell receptor beta chains below, sequenced in a study of identical twins. TCRdb analysed the 5' RACE reads with MiXCR anew, one entry per CDR3 protein. The repertoire consists of around 490,000 distinct CDR3 sequences, with about 16% occurring once and the leading ten covering roughly 0.4%. These data also featured in a second study, about yellow fever vaccine responses in identical twins.

Material for sequencing was CD4+ T cells sorted from blood. The source of these receptors is a woman between 18 and 29 years old in good health.

The rearrangement joins TRBV12-3 or TRBV12-4 to TRBJ2-1; D gene unclear. The CDR3 spans 11 residues. With 6 bases removed from V and 7 bases from J, the gap between germline ends came to 7 bases. As DNA, the CDR3 is TGTGCCAGCAGCATAAAAAATGAGCAGTTCTTC. Translated: CASSIKNEQFF.

This clonotype was seen a few times. The V gene is TRBV12-3 or TRBV12-4, the J gene TRBJ1-4; TRBD1 might be the D (5 bases). CDR3 length equals 13 residues. V was cut by 1 base and J by 8 bases, with 8 bases left in between. The CDR3 DNA sequence: TGTGCCAGCAGTTTAGTTGAGGGGGAAAAACTGTTTTTT. It specifies CASSLVEGEKLFF.

This clonotype was seen a handful of times. This chain joins TRBV4-1 and TRBJ2-4; a weak D match, TRBD1 (5 bases). Germline CDR1 and CDR2: MGHRA and YSYEKL. With 3 bases removed from V and 0 bases from J, the gap between germline ends came to 15 bases. The CDR3 has 17 amino acids. The CDR3 reads CASSQATAGIAKNIQYF. The CDR3, as DNA: TGCGCCAGCAGCCAGGCGACAGCTGGGATAGCCAAAAACATTCAGTACTTC.

This clonotype was recorded a few times. The J gene is TRBJ2-1, the V gene TRBV5-5, with D possibly TRBD2 on 6 matching bases. Trimming pared 5 bases from V and 4 bases from J, leaving 13 bases between. The CDR3 length is 14 residues. The germline CDR1 and CDR2 sequences are SGHKS and YYEKEE (reference sequence). CDR3 region: CASSSGLYYNEQFF. The CDR3 DNA sequence: TGTGCCAGCAGTTCGGGACTTTATTACAATGAGCAGTTCTTC.

This clonotype turned up a few times. The chain employs TRBV7-9 and TRBJ1-2; TRBD1 might be the D (6 bases). The CDR3 length is 16 residues. The germline V gene encodes CDR1 SEHNR and CDR2 FQNEAQ (reference sequence). Deletions cut 5 bases from V and 6 bases from J, with 22 bases between. Here the CDR3 DNA reads TGTGCCAGCAGCCCCAACGGGCCAGGGGAACTAGATGGCTACACCTTC. Protein product: CASSPNGPGELDGYTF.

Details on this clonotype: Given a much more abundant clone one base away, this may be a read error. The chain couples TRBV5-1 to TRBJ2-1, with TRBD2 identical over 11 bases. The CDR3 loop spans 16 amino acids. CDR1 SGHRS and CDR2 YFSETQ come from the germline V gene. CDR3 sequence (DNA): TGCGCCGGCAGCTGGGGGGGGACTAGCGGAGACAATGAGCAGTTCTTC. This codes for CAGSWGGTSGDNEQFF.

The J gene is TRBJ1-5, the V gene TRBV12-3 or TRBV12-4; tentative D call: TRBD1 (6 bases). CDR3 length equals 15 residues. With 5 bases removed from V and 5 bases from J, the gap between germline ends came to 16 bases. This CDR3 reads CASSRGTTKDQPQHF. CDR3 in DNA: TGTGCCAGCAGTCGAGGGACAACTAAAGATCAGCCCCAGCATTTT.

The CDR3 loop reads CASSSTPLGQFF. CDR3 coding DNA: TGTGCCAGCAGCTCGACCCCATTGGGGCAGTTCTTC. V is TRBV7-2 and J is TRBJ2-1, with D hard to call. V was trimmed by 4 bases and J by 12 bases, leaving 13 bases between them. The germline V gene has CDR1 SGHTA and CDR2 FQGNSA. The CDR3 length is 12 residues.

Ten or more counts support this clonotype. The CDR3 nucleotides are TGCGCCAGCAGCGCAGGACTAGCGGGGTCCACAGATACGCAGTATTTT. Its translation is CASSAGLAGSTDTQYF. This sequence joins TRBV5-1 and TRBJ2-3; 12 positions agree with TRBD2. Germline V gene data show CDR1 as SGHRS and CDR2 as YFSETQ. The V gene end was trimmed by 4 bases and the J gene end by 2 bases; junction bases not matched to a gene: 5. This CDR3 comprises 16 residues.

The V call is TRBV3-1, the J call TRBJ2-7; D is possibly TRBD2 (6 bases). Germline V gene sequence: CDR1 LGHDT, CDR2 YNNKEL (reference sequence). CDR3 length equals 14 residues. The germline V and J ends were trimmed by 1 base and 4 bases, with 11 bases remaining between them. CDR3 loop: CASSQARETYEQYF. The CDR3 DNA follows: TGTGCCAGCAGCCAAGCACGGGAGACGTACGAGCAGTACTTC.

This clonotype was seen more than once but under ten times. V usage is TRBV9 and J usage is TRBJ2-7; D is ambiguous. The CDR3 contains 12 residues. Trimming pared 2 bases from V and 3 bases from J, leaving 6 bases between. Per germline, CDR1 SGDLS and CDR2 YYNGEE. The chain's CDR3 is CASSVSDYEQYF. The CDR3 DNA follows: TGTGCCAGCAGCGTGAGCGACTACGAGCAGTACTTC.

This clonotype showed up many times. This chain connects TRBV12-3 or TRBV12-4 to TRBJ2-1, with 8 bases fitting TRBD2. This CDR3 spans 15 amino acids. V shed 7 bases and J 0 bases; nucleotides not matched to a gene: 5. CDR3 region: CASTRSGASYNEQFF. The CDR3 DNA is TGTGCCAGCACCCGTAGCGGGGCCTCCTACAATGAGCAGTTCTTC.

J is TRBJ1-2 and V is TRBV12-3 or TRBV12-4; D is unclear. The V end was cut by 6 bases, the J end by 0 bases, with 14 bases between. CDR3 length equals 15 residues. CDR3 residues: CASSPLRSPNYGYTF. Here the CDR3 DNA reads TGTGCCAGCAGCCCCCTGCGGAGTCCTAACTATGGCTACACCTTC.

CDR3 DNA sequence: TGTGCCACCAGCAGACAAACAGGGGTGGGCACTGAAGCTTTCTTT. Its protein product is CATSRQTGVGTEAFF. The rearrangement links TRBV15 to TRBJ1-1; the match to TRBD1 covers 7 bases. The V gene's germline CDR1 is LNHNV and CDR2 YYDKDF (reference sequence). V lost 2 bases, J lost 4 bases, and 7 bases stayed unmatched. The CDR3 contains 15 residues.

V and J are TRBV12-3 or TRBV12-4 and TRBJ2-1, with no clear D. V gave up 4 bases and J gave up 10 bases, with 14 bases separating them. The CDR3 totals 13 residues. The DNA for the CDR3 is TGTGCCAGCAGTTCGGTCAGTTCTGGGGAGCAGTTCTTC. It codes for CASSSVSSGEQFF.

The table lists this clonotype with a few counts. CDR3 protein: CATSEGLAGYGELFF. Here the CDR3 DNA reads TGTGCCACCAGCGAGGGACTAGCGGGGTACGGGGAGCTGTTTTTT. The rearrangement links TRBV15 to TRBJ2-2; TRBD2 aligns across 13 bases. The CDR3 consists of 15 residues. CDR1 is LNHNV, CDR2 YYDKDF, per germline (reference sequence). The junction had 4 bases not matched to a gene; V was cut back by 5 bases and J by 7 bases.

This clonotype came up a few times. The chain is built from TRBV4-1 and TRBJ2-3, with D unclear. The CDR3 totals 15 residues. The germline gives CDR1 MGHRA, CDR2 YSYEKL. Trimming pared 4 bases from V and 6 bases from J, leaving 17 bases between. The CDR3 spells CASSPSWQLSDTQYF. In nucleotides, the CDR3 is TGCGCCAGCAGCCCGAGTTGGCAGTTGAGCGATACGCAGTATTTT.

This clonotype was observed many times. The V and J genes are TRBV5-1 and TRBJ1-3; perhaps TRBD1 as D (6 bases). This CDR3 has 15 residues. V was cut by 0 bases and J by 0 bases, with 7 bases left in between. CDR1 is SGHRS and CDR2 is YFSETQ in the germline V gene. The CDR3, as DNA: TGCGCCAGCAGCTTGGTGGGGGCCTCTGGAAACACCATATATTTT. It encodes CASSLVGASGNTIYF. The whole variable domain, remainder taken from reference TRBV5-1 and TRBJ1-3, is KAGVTQTPRYLIKTRGQQVTLSCSPISGHRSVSWYQQTPGQGLQFLFEYFSETQRNKGNFPGRFSGRQFSNSRSEMNVSTLELGDSALYLCASSLVGASGNTIYFGEGSWLTVV.

The chain combines TRBV28 with TRBJ2-5; weak D call: TRBD2 (6 bases). The CDR3 has 15 amino acids. Trimming took 6 bases from V and 2 from J, leaving 16 bases between them. Germline values: CDR1 MDHEN, CDR2 SYDVKM. CDR3 sequence: CASSPFGTGQETQYF. Written as DNA, the CDR3 is TGTGCCAGCAGCCCGTTCGGGACTGGGCAAGAGACCCAGTACTTC. The whole variable domain, remainder taken from reference TRBV28 and TRBJ2-5, is DVKVTQSSRYLVKRTGEKVFLECVQDMDHENMFWYRQDPGLGLRLIYFSYDVKMKEKGDIPEGYSVSREKKERFSLILESASTNQTSMYLCASSPFGTGQETQYFGPGTRLLVL.

This clonotype has a handful of counts. In DNA form, the CDR3 reads TGTGCCAGCAGGCACGGCGGGAGCGGCAACGAGCAGTACTTC. This encodes CASRHGGSGNEQYF. J is TRBJ2-7 and V is TRBV6-2 or TRBV6-3, with 7 bases identical to TRBD2. This CDR3 spans 14 amino acids. The J segment lost 5 bases and the V segment lost 6 bases, leaving 10 bases of the junction unmatched. In germline, CDR1 is MNHEY, CDR2 SVGEGT.

This clonotype was seen a single time. This chain joins TRBV3-1 and TRBJ1-4; the D gene is possibly TRBD1 (5 bases). Germline CDR1 is LGHDT and CDR2 is YNNKEL (reference sequence). The CDR3 has 15 residues. V dropped 2 bases and J dropped 5 bases, with 12 bases sitting between them. The CDR3 loop is CASSQWDGSNEKLFF. Written as DNA, the CDR3 is TGTGCCAGCAGCCAATGGGACGGCTCAAATGAAAAACTGTTTTTT.

CDR3 nucleotide sequence: TGTGCCAGCAGTGAAGGGGTCGGGGGGTCAGGGGAGCAGTTCTTC. Translation gives CASSEGVGGSGEQFF. This chain uses TRBV6-4 with TRBJ2-1; the match to TRBD2 covers 7 bases. The germline V gene has CDR1 MRHNA and CDR2 SNTAGT. The CDR3 length is 15 residues. With 3 bases clipped from V and 10 bases from J, the junction kept 12 bases outside the gene matches.

This chain joins TRBV7-8 and TRBJ1-2; D remains unclear. Looked up from germline, CDR1 is SGHVS and CDR2 is FQNEAQ. The ends were cut back, 1 base at V and 7 bases at J, with 10 bases in the middle. The CDR3 runs to 13 residues. CDR3 nucleotide sequence: TGTGCCAGCAGCTTAGGACCTAAGAGTGGCTACACCTTC. Its protein is CASSLGPKSGYTF. The full variable domain, in which reference TRBV7-8 and TRBJ1-2 provide the parts outside the CDR3, is GAGVSQSPRYKVAKRGQDVALRCDPISGHVSLFWYQQALGQGPEFLTYFQNEAQLDKSGLPSDRFFAERPEGSVSTLKIQRTQQEDSAVYLCASSLGPKSGYTFGSGTRLTVV.

The chain links TRBV9 to TRBJ2-1; 8 positions match TRBD2. After removal of 3 bases from V and 9 bases from J, the junction contained 11 bases not matched to a gene. Germline V lookup: CDR1 SGDLS, CDR2 YYNGEE. This CDR3 spans 15 amino acids. The chain's CDR3 is CASSGWTSLSSEQFF. The CDR3 DNA is TGTGCCAGCAGCGGTTGGACTAGCTTATCCAGTGAGCAGTTCTTC.

J is TRBJ1-2 and V is TRBV20-1; D is unresolved. CDR1 and CDR2 (germline): DFQATT, SNEGSKA (reference sequence). This CDR3 spans 13 amino acids. V shed 4 bases and J shed 4 bases, with 13 bases lying between them. In nucleotides, the CDR3 is TGCAGTGCTACCTTTCAGGTGGGCTATGGCTACACCTTC. Its protein product is CSATFQVGYGYTF.